This T cell receptor beta chain was obtained from a study of cytomegalovirus exposure and HLA in healthy donors. PCR employed 60 Vbeta and 13 Jbeta primers. The method was immunoSEQ multiplex PCR; TCRdb's version includes in-frame clones alone and lacks a portion of them. The sample carries about 110,000 clones, 77% recorded once. Germline V lookup: CDR1 SQVTM, CDR2 ANQGSEA. This CDR3 contains 14 residues. The V and J ends lost 7 bases and 3 bases respectively, with 15 bases between them. The chain uses TRBV29-1 and TRBJ2-2; TRBD1 might be the D (5 bases). This TCR derives from a woman aged 40 to 49 in good health and CMV-seropositive. The sequencing input was PBMCs. CDR3 in amino acids: CSAAAGWDTGELFF. CDR3 coding DNA: TGCAGCGCCGCGGCAGGGTGGGACACCGGGGAGCTGTTTTTT.